This is a list of T cell receptor beta chains from one sample in a study of blood T cell repertoires in COVID-19. Generated by immunoSEQ multiplex PCR, the TCRdb table keeps only in-frame clones and is missing some. Among hundreds of thousands of clones listed, around 89% were seen once. The sequenced material came from peripheral blood. Receptors were obtained from a man aged 35 to 55 with acute or convalescent COVID-19. Both conserved end residues are part of each CDR3. A D gene is named only where the DNA matches it firmly. Some rows mark clone size as missing; the rest say once, few, many or name a class of expanded clone.

V gene	J gene	clone size	D gene	CDR3 DNA	CDR3 protein
TRBV4-2	TRBJ1-6	once	TRBD1	TGTGCCAGCAGCCCTGCCGACAGGGATGACTCACCCCTCCACTTT	CASSPADRDDSPLHF
TRBV7-2	TRBJ2-3	once	TRBD2	TGTGCCAGCAGCTCCGCCTCACTAGCGGGGCCGGCGCAGTATTTT	CASSSASLAGPAQYF
TRBV5-4	TRBJ2-1	-	TRBD2	TGTGCCAGCAGCCCGGGGGGGCAGGGCAATGAGCAGTTCTTC	CASSPGGQGNEQFF
TRBV2	TRBJ2-1	-	TRBD2	TGTGCCAGCAGTACACCCGGACTAGCGGGGATATCTTATTACAATGAGCAGTTCTTC	CASSTPGLAGISYYNEQFF
TRBV5-6	TRBJ1-1	-	-	TGTGCCAGCAGCCCACTCAGGGGCGGACGTACTGAAGCTTTCTTT	CASSPLRGGRTEAFF
TRBV5-8	TRBJ1-5	few	-	TGTGCCAGCAGCTGGGAGGGGCGAGACAATCAGCCCCAGCATTTT	CASSWEGRDNQPQHF
TRBV7-2	TRBJ2-3	once	TRBD2	TGTGCCAGCAGCTTAGCAGGGCGACTAGCGGGGGGGGGAGATACGCAGTATTTT	CASSLAGRLAGGGDTQYF
TRBV7-9	TRBJ1-2	-	-	TGTGCCAGCAGCTTAGAGGGGTTTACTAACTATGGCTACACCTTC	CASSLEGFTNYGYTF
TRBV6-5	TRBJ2-5	-	-	TGTGCCAGCAGTCGGACTGTACAAGAGACCCAGTACTTC	CASSRTVQETQYF
TRBV5-6	TRBJ2-4	-	-	TGTGCCAGCAGCTTGCAGGGGGGAACCAAAAACATTCAGTACTTC	CASSLQGGTKNIQYF
TRBV12-5	TRBJ1-5	-	TRBD1	TGTGCTAGTGGTTTGGTAGCAGTTACAGGGGGTCGCAATCAGCCCCAGCATTTT	CASGLVAVTGGRNQPQHF
TRBV10-1	TRBJ2-7	few	-	TGCGCCAGCAGTGAGTCGGCCGGGACAGAGCAGTACTTC	CASSESAGTEQYF
TRBV5-8	TRBJ1-2	-	-	TGTGCCAGCAGTAGAAGATCCTATGGCTACACCTTC	CASSRRSYGYTF
TRBV28	TRBJ2-1	-	-	TGTGCCAGCAGCCCAGCGGGCAGGGGGACCTACAATGAGCAGTTCTTC	CASSPAGRGTYNEQFF
TRBV7-8	TRBJ1-1	-	-	TGTGCCAGCAGCTTATTCTCTGAGACAATTACTGAAGCTTTCTTT	CASSLFSETITEAFF
TRBV18	TRBJ1-2	-	-	TGTGCCAGCTCACCATCCCCGACGGGGAACTATGGCTACACCTTC	CASSPSPTGNYGYTF
TRBV2	TRBJ1-3	once	-	TGTGCCAGCAGCGGAGGGGTAACGGGAAACACCATATATTTT	CASSGGVTGNTIYF
TRBV28	TRBJ1-2	-	TRBD1	TGTGCCAGCAGATTCCCAGGACAGGGGTGGCCAGGCTACACCTTC	CASRFPGQGWPGYTF
TRBV7-2	TRBJ2-1	-	TRBD2	TGTGCCAGCAGCCCCGGGACTAGCGGGGTATTTAGCTCCTACAATGAGCAGTTCTTC	CASSPGTSGVFSSYNEQFF
TRBV4-1	TRBJ1-4	-	-	TGCGCCAGCAGCCTAAGGGACCAAGGAGGGGAACTGTTTTTT	CASSLRDQGGELFF
TRBV3-1/TRBV3-2	TRBJ2-1	-	TRBD2	TGTGCCAGCAGCCTATGGACTAGCGGGGCCGCCTACAATGAGCAGTTCTTC	CASSLWTSGAAYNEQFF
TRBV7-8	TRBJ1-4	-	-	TGTGCCAGCAGGGGGCCCCCCATCGGCAGCCTAAATGAAAAACTGTTTTTT	CASRGPPIGSLNEKLFF
TRBV5-1	TRBJ2-2	-	TRBD1	TGCGCCAGCAGAGACAGGGATCACGGGGAGCTGTTTTTT	CASRDRDHGELFF
TRBV30	TRBJ1-3	few	-	TGTGCCTGGAGTGTACAAGGGGGGGACACCATATATTTT	CAWSVQGGDTIYF
TRBV7-8	TRBJ2-1	once	TRBD1	TGTGCCAGCAGCGGACGACAGGGATGGGGCAATGAGCAGTTCTTC	CASSGRQGWGNEQFF
TRBV5-1	TRBJ1-2	-	-	TGCGCCAGCAGCTATTCAGGGGAAGATTATGGCTACACCTTC	CASSYSGEDYGYTF
TRBV15	TRBJ1-2	-	-	TGTGCCACCAGCGCAGACGGACAGCCCCAGGGTGGCTACACCTTC	CATSADGQPQGGYTF
TRBV30	TRBJ2-1	once	TRBD1	TGTGCCTGGAGTGCCTGGACAGGGGGATACCATGAGCAGTTCTTC	CAWSAWTGGYHEQFF
TRBV5-1	TRBJ1-1	-	TRBD1	TGCGCCAGCGGAAAGGGCGACAGGGGTATACAAGAAGCTTTCTTT	CASGKGDRGIQEAFF
TRBV15	TRBJ2-7	-	-	TGTGCCACCAGCAGAATCTCCTCCTACGAGCAGTACTTC	CATSRISSYEQYF
TRBV30	TRBJ1-4	-	-	TGTGCCTGGAGTGGGAAGGGACATCTTAATGAAAAACTGTTTTTT	CAWSGKGHLNEKLFF
TRBV5-8	TRBJ2-7	few	-	TGTGCCAGCAGCTTGGTAGCCCCCTACGAGCAGTACTTC	CASSLVAPYEQYF
TRBV30	TRBJ2-7	-	-	TGTGCCTGGAGTGTACAGGATAAGCAGTACTTC	CAWSVQDKQYF
TRBV10-2	TRBJ1-1	few	-	TGCGCCAGCAGTGTGACAGGTATCAGCACTGAAGCTTTCTTT	CASSVTGISTEAFF
TRBV2	TRBJ2-3	-	-	TGTGCCAGCAGAGAAAACCCACAGGGGAGGGATACGCAGTATTTT	CASRENPQGRDTQYF
TRBV19	TRBJ1-2	-	-	TGTGCCAGTAGTCCCCGAGGTCAGATTAACTATGGCTACACCTTC	CASSPRGQINYGYTF
TRBV29-1	TRBJ2-6	once	-	TGCAGCGCAGAAACAGGGTTCGGGGCCAACGTCCTGACTTTC	CSAETGFGANVLTF
TRBV6-6	TRBJ2-7	-	TRBD1	TGTGCCAGCAGTTACTCAGACAGGGCCCTTCCCTACGAGCAGTACTTC	CASSYSDRALPYEQYF
TRBV6-6	TRBJ2-7	-	TRBD1	TGTGCCAGCAGCCTCAGGGGACAGGGGGCCTACGAGCAGTACTTC	CASSLRGQGAYEQYF
TRBV6-5	TRBJ1-3	-	-	TGTGCCAGCAGTTACGGCAGGAACTCTGGAAACACCATATATTTT	CASSYGRNSGNTIYF
TRBV6-6	TRBJ2-4	-	-	TGTGCCAGCAGTTACTTCGCCGGAGGCCTGGGGTACTTC	CASSYFAGGLGYF
TRBV27	TRBJ1-5	once	-	TGTGCCAGCAGTTTATTTTCCAGCGGTCAGCCCCAGCATTTT	CASSLFSSGQPQHF
TRBV3-1/TRBV3-2	TRBJ1-5	once	-	TGTGCCAGCAGCCAAGCTTCGATGGGGCAATATAGCAATCAGCCCCAGCATTTT	CASSQASMGQYSNQPQHF
TRBV7-2	TRBJ1-6	-	TRBD1	TGTGCCAGCAGCTTATCAGGGGGGCAGTATAATTCACCCCTCCACTTT	CASSLSGGQYNSPLHF
TRBV5-1	TRBJ2-6	-	TRBD1	TGCGCCAGCAGCCCGGTACAGGGGATAAGCTCTGGGGCCAACGTCCTGACTTTC	CASSPVQGISSGANVLTF
TRBV5-1	TRBJ1-1	-	-	TGCGCCAGCAGCTTGATGGGCTACAACACTGAAGCTTTCTTT	CASSLMGYNTEAFF
TRBV2	TRBJ2-7	-	-	TGTGCCAGCAGTGAACGTATCTCCTACGAGCAGTACTTC	CASSERISYEQYF
TRBV20-1	TRBJ2-1	-	-	TGCAGTGCTAGTATAGCGGCCTACAATGAGCAGTTCTTC	CSASIAAYNEQFF
TRBV5-4	TRBJ1-4	-	-	TGTGCCAGCAGCTTGGATTTCGGGAGGTCCGAAAAACTGTTTTTT	CASSLDFGRSEKLFF
TRBV11-3	TRBJ2-2	-	TRBD1	TGTGCCAGCAGCTTGGGGGGACAGGGGAACACCGGGGAGCTGTTTTTT	CASSLGGQGNTGELFF
TRBV5-4	TRBJ1-3	-	TRBD1	TGTGCCAGCAGTGCCGGGACAGGGAGGAACACCATATATTTT	CASSAGTGRNTIYF
TRBV5-1	TRBJ2-3	once	-	TGCGCCAGCAGCTTGGGTCGCGGGACGAAGACAGATACGCAGTATTTT	CASSLGRGTKTDTQYF
TRBV5-1	TRBJ1-5	-	-	TGCGCCAGACAACAGGAGTATAGCAATCAGCCCCAGCATTTT	CARQQEYSNQPQHF
TRBV12-5	TRBJ1-3	once	-	TGTGCTAGTGGTTTGGGACAGGCGTCGGGAAACACCATATATTTT	CASGLGQASGNTIYF
TRBV19	TRBJ1-1	-	TRBD1	TGTGCCAGTATAGCGGCAGGGGGCGCGAGGACTGAAGCTTTCTTT	CASIAAGGARTEAFF